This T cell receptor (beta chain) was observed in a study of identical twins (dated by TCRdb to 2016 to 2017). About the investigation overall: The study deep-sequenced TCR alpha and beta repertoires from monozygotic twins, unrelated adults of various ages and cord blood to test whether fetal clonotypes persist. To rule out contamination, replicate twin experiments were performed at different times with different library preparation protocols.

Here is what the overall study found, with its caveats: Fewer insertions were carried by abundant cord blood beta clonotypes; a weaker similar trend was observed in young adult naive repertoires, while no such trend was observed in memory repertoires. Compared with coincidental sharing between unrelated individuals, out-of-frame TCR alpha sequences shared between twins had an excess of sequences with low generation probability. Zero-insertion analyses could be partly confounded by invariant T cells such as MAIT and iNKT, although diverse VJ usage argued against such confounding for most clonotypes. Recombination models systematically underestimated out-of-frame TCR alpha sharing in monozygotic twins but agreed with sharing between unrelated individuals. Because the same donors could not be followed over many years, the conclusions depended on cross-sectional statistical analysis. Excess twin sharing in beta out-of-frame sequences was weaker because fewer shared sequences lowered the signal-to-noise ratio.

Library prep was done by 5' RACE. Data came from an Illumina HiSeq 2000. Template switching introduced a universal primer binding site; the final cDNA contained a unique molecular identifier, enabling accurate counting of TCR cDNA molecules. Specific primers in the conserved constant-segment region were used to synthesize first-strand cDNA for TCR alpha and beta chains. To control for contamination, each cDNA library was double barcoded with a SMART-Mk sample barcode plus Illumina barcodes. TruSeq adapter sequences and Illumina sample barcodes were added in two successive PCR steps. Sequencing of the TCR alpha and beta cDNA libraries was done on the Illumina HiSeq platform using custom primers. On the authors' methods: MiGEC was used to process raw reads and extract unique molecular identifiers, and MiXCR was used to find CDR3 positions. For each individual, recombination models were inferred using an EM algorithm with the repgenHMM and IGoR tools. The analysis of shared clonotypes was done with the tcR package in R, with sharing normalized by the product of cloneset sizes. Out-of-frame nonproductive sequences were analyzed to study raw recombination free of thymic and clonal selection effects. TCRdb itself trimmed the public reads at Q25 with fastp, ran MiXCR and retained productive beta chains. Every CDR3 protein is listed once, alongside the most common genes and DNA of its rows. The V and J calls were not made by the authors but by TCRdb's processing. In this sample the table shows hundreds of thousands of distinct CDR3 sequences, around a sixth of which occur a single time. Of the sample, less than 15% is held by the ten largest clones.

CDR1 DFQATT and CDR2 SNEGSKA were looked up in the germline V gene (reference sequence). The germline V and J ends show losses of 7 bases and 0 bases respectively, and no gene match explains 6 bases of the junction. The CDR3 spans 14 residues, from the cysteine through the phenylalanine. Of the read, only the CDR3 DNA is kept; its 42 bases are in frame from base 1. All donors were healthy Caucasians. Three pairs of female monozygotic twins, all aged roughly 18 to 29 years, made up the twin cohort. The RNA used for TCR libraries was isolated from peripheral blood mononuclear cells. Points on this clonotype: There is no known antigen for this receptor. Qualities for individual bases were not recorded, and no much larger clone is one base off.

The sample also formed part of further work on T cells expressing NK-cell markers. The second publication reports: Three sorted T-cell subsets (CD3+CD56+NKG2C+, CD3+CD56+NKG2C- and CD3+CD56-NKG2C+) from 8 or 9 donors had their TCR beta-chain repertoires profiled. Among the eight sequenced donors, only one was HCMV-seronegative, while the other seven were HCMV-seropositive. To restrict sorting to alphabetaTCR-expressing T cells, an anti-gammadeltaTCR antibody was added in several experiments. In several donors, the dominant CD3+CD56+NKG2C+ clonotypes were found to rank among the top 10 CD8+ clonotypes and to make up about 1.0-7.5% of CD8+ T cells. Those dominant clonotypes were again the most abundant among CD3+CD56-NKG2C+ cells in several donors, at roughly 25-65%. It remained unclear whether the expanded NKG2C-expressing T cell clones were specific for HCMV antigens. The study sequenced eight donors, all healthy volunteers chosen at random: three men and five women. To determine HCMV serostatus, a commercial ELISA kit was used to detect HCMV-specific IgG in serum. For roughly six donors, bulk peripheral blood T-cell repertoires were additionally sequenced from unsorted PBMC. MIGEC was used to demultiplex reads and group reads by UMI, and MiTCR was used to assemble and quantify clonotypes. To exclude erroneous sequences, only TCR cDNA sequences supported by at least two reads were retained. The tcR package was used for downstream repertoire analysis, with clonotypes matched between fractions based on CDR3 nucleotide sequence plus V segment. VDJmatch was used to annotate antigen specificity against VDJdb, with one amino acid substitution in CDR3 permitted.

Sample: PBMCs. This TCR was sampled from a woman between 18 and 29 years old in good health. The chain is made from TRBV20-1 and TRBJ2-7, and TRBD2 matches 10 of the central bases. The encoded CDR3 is CSGRVAGGSYEQYF. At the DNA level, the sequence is TGCAGTGGAAGGGTAGCGGGGGGCTCCTACGAGCAGTACTTC.